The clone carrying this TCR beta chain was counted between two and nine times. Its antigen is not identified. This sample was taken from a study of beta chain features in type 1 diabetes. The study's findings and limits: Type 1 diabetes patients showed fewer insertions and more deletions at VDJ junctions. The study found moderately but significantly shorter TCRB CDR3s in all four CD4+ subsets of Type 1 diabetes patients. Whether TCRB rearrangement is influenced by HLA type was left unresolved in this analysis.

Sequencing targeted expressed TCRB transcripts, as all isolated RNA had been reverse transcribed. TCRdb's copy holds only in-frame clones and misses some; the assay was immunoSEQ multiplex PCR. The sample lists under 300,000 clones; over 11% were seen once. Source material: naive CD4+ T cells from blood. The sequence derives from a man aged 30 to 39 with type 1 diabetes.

The CDR3 sequence: CSVAGRIGTDTQYF. CDR3 DNA: TGCAGCGTCGCGGGGAGGATTGGCACAGATACGCAGTATTTT. The chain recombines TRBV29-1 with TRBJ2-3; perhaps TRBD2 as D (6 bases). There are 14 residues in the CDR3. Trimming cost V 6 bases and J 1 base, with 14 bases left between them. Germline assignment: CDR1 SQVTM and CDR2 ANQGSEA.